A selection of T cell receptor beta chains follows, all from one sample in a study of blood T cell repertoires in COVID-19. The table came from immunoSEQ multiplex PCR; TCRdb's copy has only in-frame clones and leaves some out. The sample lists 200,000 or so clones, around four fifths occurring once. Material: peripheral blood. These receptors originate from a woman in her thirties with acute or convalescent COVID-19. CDR3s include the opening cysteine and the closing phenylalanine or tryptophan. D genes are given only for firm matches. Only some rows state a clone size, as once, few, many or a class for expanded clones.

14,NA,TRBV18,NA,TRBJ1-3,CASSPETKGNTIYF,TGTGCCAGCTCACCAGAGACAAAAGGAAACACCATATATTTT
16,TRBD2,TRBV7-8,NA,TRBJ2-1,CASSFGLAGGYNEQFF,TGTGCCAGCAGCTTCGGACTAGCGGGGGGATACAATGAGCAGTTCTTC
18,NA,TRBV2,once,TRBJ2-6,CASSGYRMIASGANVLTF,TGTGCCAGCAGTGGGTATAGAATGATCGCCTCTGGGGCCAACGTCCTGACTTTC
15,TRBD2,TRBV5-4,NA,TRBJ2-3,CASSRRGGSTDTQYF,TGTGCCAGCAGCCGCCGGGGGGGTAGCACAGATACGCAGTATTTT
16,NA,TRBV5-4,NA,TRBJ1-4,CASSWTAGSGNEKLFF,TGTGCCAGCAGCTGGACCGCCGGGAGCGGAAATGAAAAACTGTTTTTT
14,NA,TRBV7-8,NA,TRBJ1-1,CASSSTEGWTEAFF,TGTGCCAGCAGCTCGACTGAAGGATGGACTGAAGCTTTCTTT
14,NA,TRBV28,NA,TRBJ1-2,CASSLEGLGYGYTF,TGTGCCAGCAGTTTGGAGGGTCTTGGCTATGGCTACACCTTC
16,NA,TRBV19,NA,TRBJ1-1,CASSVPETGSNTEAFF,TGTGCCAGTAGTGTTCCAGAGACAGGCTCTAACACTGAAGCTTTCTTT
16,TRBD1,TRBV11-2,NA,TRBJ2-7,CASSLRGQVRIYEQYF,TGTGCCAGCAGCTTAAGGGGACAGGTAAGAATCTACGAGCAGTACTTC
15,TRBD1,TRBV28,NA,TRBJ2-3,CASREPGQGSDTQYF,TGTGCCAGCAGAGAACCGGGACAGGGATCAGATACGCAGTATTTT